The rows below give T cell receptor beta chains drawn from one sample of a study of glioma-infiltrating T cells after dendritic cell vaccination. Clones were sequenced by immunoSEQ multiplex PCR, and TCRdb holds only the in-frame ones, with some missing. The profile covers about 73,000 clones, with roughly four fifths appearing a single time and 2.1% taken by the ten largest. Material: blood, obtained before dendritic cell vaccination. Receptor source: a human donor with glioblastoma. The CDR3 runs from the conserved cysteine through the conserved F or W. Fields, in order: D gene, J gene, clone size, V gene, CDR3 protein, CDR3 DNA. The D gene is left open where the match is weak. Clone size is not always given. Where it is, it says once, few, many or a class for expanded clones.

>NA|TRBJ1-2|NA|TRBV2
CASSTTGSGYTF
TGTGCCAGCAGTACAACAGGGAGTGGCTACACCTTC
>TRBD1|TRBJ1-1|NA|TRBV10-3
CAIGGQTNTEAFF
TGTGCCATCGGGGGACAGACGAACACTGAAGCTTTCTTT
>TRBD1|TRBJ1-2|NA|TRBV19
CASSKRDSRGGYTF
TGTGCCAGTAGTAAAAGGGACAGCAGGGGTGGCTACACCTTC
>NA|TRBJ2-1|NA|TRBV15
CATSRNRGGNNEQFF
TGTGCCACCAGCAGAAACAGGGGCGGGAACAATGAGCAGTTCTTC
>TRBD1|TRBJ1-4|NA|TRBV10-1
CASSELGDRGACFVTNEKLFF
TGCGCCAGCAGTGAGTTGGGAGACAGGGGGGCGTGTTTTGTTACTAATGAAAAACTGTTTTTT
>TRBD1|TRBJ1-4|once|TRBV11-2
CASSLGQGAGEKLFF
TGTGCCAGCAGCTTGGGGCAGGGGGCAGGTGAAAAACTGTTTTTT
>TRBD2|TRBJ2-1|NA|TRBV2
CASPAGLAGPYNEQFF
TGTGCCAGCCCGGCAGGACTAGCGGGACCTTACAATGAGCAGTTCTTC
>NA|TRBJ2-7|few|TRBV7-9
CASSTRASSYEQYF
TGTGCCAGCAGCACGCGGGCCAGCTCCTACGAGCAGTACTTC
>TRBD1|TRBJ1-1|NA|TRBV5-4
CASSSGQGPEAFF
TGTGCCAGCAGCTCGGGACAGGGACCTGAAGCTTTCTTT
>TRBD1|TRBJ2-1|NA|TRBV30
CAWSKDRTNNEQFF
TGTGCCTGGAGTAAGGACAGGACAAACAATGAGCAGTTCTTC
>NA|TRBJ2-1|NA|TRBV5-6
CASSPKRGYNEQFF
TGTGCCAGCAGCCCCAAGCGCGGTTACAATGAGCAGTTCTTC
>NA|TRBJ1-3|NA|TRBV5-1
CASSNGQNSGNTIYF
TGCGCCAGCAGCAACGGACAGAACTCTGGAAACACCATATATTTT
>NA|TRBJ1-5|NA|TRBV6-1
CTSSEGNPGLFNQPQHF
TGTACCAGCAGTGAAGGGAATCCAGGGCTATTCAATCAGCCCCAGCATTTT
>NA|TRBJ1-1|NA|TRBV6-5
CASSLGTGNTEAFF
TGTGCCAGCAGCCTAGGTACAGGGAACACTGAAGCTTTCTTT
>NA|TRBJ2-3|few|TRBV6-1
CASSEGLGADTQYF
TGTGCCAGCAGTGAAGGACTAGGCGCAGATACGCAGTATTTT
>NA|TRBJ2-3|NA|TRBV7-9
CASSLAALGEGTDTQYF
TGTGCCAGCAGCTTAGCTGCATTGGGAGAGGGCACAGATACGCAGTATTTT
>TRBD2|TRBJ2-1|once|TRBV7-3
CASSPDGRGDNEQFF
TGTGCCAGCAGTCCAGACGGGAGGGGGGACAATGAGCAGTTCTTC